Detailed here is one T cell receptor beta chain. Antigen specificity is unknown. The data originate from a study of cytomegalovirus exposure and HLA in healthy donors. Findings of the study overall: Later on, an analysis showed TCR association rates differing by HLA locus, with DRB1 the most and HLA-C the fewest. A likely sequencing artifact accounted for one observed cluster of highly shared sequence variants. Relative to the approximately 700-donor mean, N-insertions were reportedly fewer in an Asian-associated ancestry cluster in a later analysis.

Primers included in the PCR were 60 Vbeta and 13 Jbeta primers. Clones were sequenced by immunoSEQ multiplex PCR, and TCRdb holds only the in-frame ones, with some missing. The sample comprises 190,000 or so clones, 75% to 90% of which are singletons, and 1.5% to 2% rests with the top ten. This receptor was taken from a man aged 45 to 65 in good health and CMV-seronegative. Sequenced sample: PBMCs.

This CDR3 is CASRARRNTIYF. In DNA form, the CDR3 reads TGTGCCAGTAGGGCCCGCCGAAACACCATATATTTT. J is TRBJ1-3 and V is TRBV19; no definite D call. Looked up from germline, CDR1 is LNHDA and CDR2 is SQIVND (reference sequence). This CDR3 contains 12 residues. V was cut by 6 bases and J by 5 bases, with 8 bases left in between.